This T cell receptor beta chain was sequenced during a study of CXCR3 chemokines and chemotherapy response in bladder cancer. Trimming stripped 5 bases from V and 0 bases from J, with 17 bases between. Per the germline V gene, CDR1 is KGHDR and CDR2 is SFDVKD. There are 17 residues in the CDR3. TCRdb re-derived calls from the PCR reads in MiXCR, one entry per CDR3 protein. The sample yields about 8,900 distinct CDR3 sequences, roughly 24% seen once. Within the sample, this clonotype is medium-sized. The TCR sequence derives from a human donor with bladder cancer that did not respond to neoadjuvant chemotherapy. The specimen was obtained from a patient whose treatment included neoadjuvant chemotherapy. This chain joins TRBV24-1 and TRBJ2-3, with D possibly being TRBD1 or TRBD2 (5 bases each). CDR3 sequence reads: CATSVTPVGTSTDTQYF. The CDR3 DNA sequence: TGTGCCACCAGTGTAACCCCTGTCGGGACCAGCACAGATACGCAGTATTTT.